This TCR beta chain was captured in a study of T cell clonotyping in hematopoietic cell transplantation. Study-wide results and limits: Pathologically expanded recipient clonotypes increased progressively from day 30 to day 180 as diversity fell. Cells were unsorted, so CD4 and CD8 contributions were not separated. Broader posttransplant TCR repertoire diversity was predicted by graft donor and pretransplant recipient Inverse Simpson Index values.

Recipient blood drawn about 28 days pretransplant and days 30, 100, 180 after. This clone was seen just once. The target antigen is unknown. CDR1 SQVTM and CDR2 ANQGSEA come from the germline V gene. CDR3 size: 13 residues. The ends were cut back, 6 bases at V and 0 bases at J, with 11 bases in the middle. Method: immunoSEQ multiplex PCR; TCRdb's copy keeps in-frame clones and lacks some. The sample includes roughly 11,000 clones, roughly nine tenths seen only once; the top ten take approximately 16%. This receptor was obtained from a female patient over 55 who had an allogeneic stem cell transplant from an unrelated donor, so the T cells may come from the graft donor. Some clones in this sample may be carry-over from other donors' samples. The chain couples TRBV29-1 to TRBJ1-2; TRBD1 might be the D (5 bases). This material consisted of PBMCs, taken 100 days after allogeneic stem cell transplant. CDR3 sequence (DNA): TGCAGCGTGGCCAGGGACCCTAACTATGGCTACACCTTC. Amino acids: CSVARDPNYGYTF.